The source of this T cell receptor (beta chain) is a study of beta chain features in type 1 diabetes. Sorting with CD45RO/CCR7/CD25/CD127/CD95/CD27 yielded naive, central memory, regulatory and stem-like memory CD4+ cells. Each population that was sorted was more than 98% pure. Germline lookup yields CDR1 SEHNR and CDR2 FQNEAQ (reference sequence). The CDR3 is 13 residues long. V shed 2 bases and J shed 6 bases, with 9 bases lying between them. Isolated RNA was reverse transcribed in full, so expressed TCRB transcripts were sequenced. Only in-frame clones appear in the TCRdb table, and some are missing; sequencing was by immunoSEQ multiplex PCR. The sample contains some 240,000 clones, approximately 16% of which appear only once. General study results and limits: People with Type 1 diabetes carried modestly yet significantly shorter TCRB CDR3s in all four CD4+ subsets. Lower insertion and higher deletion counts appeared at VDJ junctions in type 1 diabetes patients. Cells with high TCR expression could be over-represented by cDNA sequencing.

About this clone itself: The antigen is not known.

This chain joins TRBV7-9 and TRBJ2-3; no reliable D call. This receptor was taken from a man younger than 45 with type 1 diabetes. What was sequenced was naive CD4+ T cells from blood. CDR3 loop: CASSLSRTDTQYF. CDR3 bases: TGTGCCAGCAGCTTAAGTAGGACGGATACGCAGTATTTT.